This TCR beta chain was captured in a study of blood T cell repertoires in COVID-19. Study summary: From T cells, B-cell-depleted T cells, or PBMCs came the material, which was cDNA or gDNA.

The repertoire was sequenced with immunoSEQ multiplex PCR; TCRdb's copy has only in-frame clones and lacks some. The sample lists tens of thousands of clones, 70% to 90% seen once, with less than 15% in the top ten. CDR1 and CDR2 from the germline V gene are SEHNR and FQNEAQ (reference sequence). The CDR3 spans 16 residues. V was trimmed by 1 base and J by 0 bases, leaving 10 bases between them. Specimen: peripheral blood. The V call is TRBV7-9, the J call TRBJ1-3; D call uncertain. The receptor's source is a human donor in a cohort sampled during active COVID-19. The CDR3 here is CASSLVGSLSGNTIYF. The CDR3 nucleotides read TGTGCCAGCAGCTTAGTGGGCAGTCTCTCTGGAAACACCATATATTTT.